This paragraph reports one T cell receptor beta chain. What it binds is unknown. The data stem from a study of T cell responses to AZD1222 COVID-19 vaccine. Profiled with immunoSEQ multiplex PCR; TCRdb holds only in-frame clones, not every one. The sample includes roughly 70,000 clones, approximately 90% seen only once; the top ten take 4% to 5%. J was trimmed by 5 bases and V by 5 bases; bases with no gene match: 9. Germline V CDR1 and CDR2: LNHDA, SQIVND (reference sequence). This CDR3 has 14 residues. Study observations and caveats: Targeting of unmutated variant regions was reportedly seen in nearly half of spike-specific TCRs. Clonal diversity was possibly underestimated; the donors were predominantly white British and more often female.

The sequenced sample was peripheral blood, obtained 28 days after the second dose of the MenACWY control vaccine. This chain joins TRBV19 and TRBJ2-7; TRBD2 agrees at 7 bases. The TCR was taken from an adult who received the MenACWY meningococcal vaccine as a control. CDR3 in DNA: TGTGCCAGTAGTTTCGCGGGAGCTCCCGACGAGCAGTACTTC. Translating gives CASSFAGAPDEQYF.